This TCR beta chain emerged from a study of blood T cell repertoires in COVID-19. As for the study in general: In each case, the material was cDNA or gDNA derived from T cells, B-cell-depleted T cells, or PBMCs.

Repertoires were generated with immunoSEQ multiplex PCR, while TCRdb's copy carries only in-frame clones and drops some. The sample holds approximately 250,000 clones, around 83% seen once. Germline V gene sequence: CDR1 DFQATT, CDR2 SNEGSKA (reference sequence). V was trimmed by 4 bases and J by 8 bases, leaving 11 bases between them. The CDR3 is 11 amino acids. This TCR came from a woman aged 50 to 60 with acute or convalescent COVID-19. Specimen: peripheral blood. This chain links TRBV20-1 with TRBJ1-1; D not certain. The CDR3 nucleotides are TGCAGTGCTACCCTTGGGAGGGAAGCTTTCTTT. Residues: CSATLGREAFF.